Below, 14 T cell receptor beta chains from the same sample are listed, as sequenced in a study of a mutant IDH1 vaccine in newly diagnosed glioma. Repertoires were generated with immunoSEQ multiplex PCR, while TCRdb's copy carries only in-frame clones and drops some. The sample consists of approximately 62,000 clones, 84% of them appearing once. For these TCRs, the target antigens are not known. Time point given: week 35, safety follow-up. With topical imiquimod, each dose of the vaccine consisted of 300 ug of mutant IDH1 20-mer peptide. Here the sequenced sample was PBMCs, taken from a glioma patient whose treatment included an IDH1 peptide vaccine. These receptors were obtained from a man in his thirties or forties with glioma.

This chain connects TRBV7-9 to TRBJ2-1; weak D call: TRBD2 (5 bases). The V end was cut by 1 base, the J end by 2 bases, with 12 bases between. This CDR3 region has 16 residues. Germline assignment: CDR1 SEHNR and CDR2 FQNEAQ (reference sequence). The CDR3 is CASSLVGNSPYNEQFF. The CDR3 nucleotides are TGTGCCAGCAGCTTAGTCGGGAACTCACCCTACAATGAGCAGTTCTTC.

This clone occurred once. The DNA of the CDR3 is TGTGCCAGCAGTGTTGACAGGGTTGTTCAGCCCCAGCATTTT. This gives the protein CASSVDRVVQPQHF. The chain uses TRBV6-1 and TRBJ1-5; 7 positions agree with TRBD1. CDR1 is MNHNS and CDR2 is SASEGT in the germline V gene. CDR3 length: 14 amino acids. The trim removed 4 bases at V and 6 bases at J, leaving 6 bases unmatched.

This chain connects TRBV28 to TRBJ2-1; D perhaps matches TRBD2 (5 bases). The length of the CDR3 is 11 residues. Germline values: CDR1 MDHEN, CDR2 SYDVKM. V was clipped by 8 bases and J by 8 bases, with 10 bases between them. The CDR3 here is CASLRDYEQFF. In nucleotides, the CDR3 is TGTGCCAGCCTACGGGATTATGAGCAGTTCTTC.

This chain joins TRBV6-6 and TRBJ2-5, with D unclear. The germline V gene has CDR1 MNHNY and CDR2 SVGAGI (reference sequence). The CDR3 consists of 11 residues. The V and J ends lost 2 bases and 5 bases respectively, with 3 bases between them. The CDR3 region is CASSYRETQYF. The CDR3 bases are TGTGCCAGCAGTTACCGGGAGACCCAGTACTTC.

The chain carries TRBV19 and TRBJ1-6; D is ambiguous. The CDR3 runs to 16 residues. Trimming removed 7 bases from V and 0 bases from J, with 13 bases in between. Germline CDR1 reads LNHDA; CDR2 reads SQIVND (reference sequence). This chain's CDR3 is CASKIRGSSYNSPLHF. CDR3 nucleotide sequence: TGTGCCAGTAAAATACGTGGGAGCTCCTATAATTCACCCCTCCACTTT.

The genes are TRBV5-6 and TRBJ1-4, with TRBD1 matching 9 bases. This CDR3 is built from 15 residues. The trim removed 4 bases at V and 7 bases at J, leaving 8 bases unmatched. Germline values: CDR1 SGHDT, CDR2 YYEEEE. CDR3 protein: CASSLAGQGSEKLFF. Here the CDR3 DNA reads TGTGCCAGCAGCCTCGCGGGACAGGGAAGTGAAAAACTGTTTTTT.

The rearrangement uses TRBV5-1 and TRBJ1-1; 7 nucleotides agree with TRBD1. V shed 3 bases and J 0 bases; nucleotides not matched to a gene: 23. This CDR3 is 21 amino acids long. Germline V gives CDR1 SGHRS, CDR2 YFSETQ. CDR3 sequence reads: CASSYTTGVPIYNTLNTEAFF. In DNA form, the CDR3 reads TGCGCCAGCAGCTATACTACAGGGGTGCCCATTTACAACACTCTGAACACTGAAGCTTTCTTT.

The chain has TRBV25-1 and TRBJ2-5; 12 nucleotides agree with TRBD2. Losses at the gene ends were 3 bases for V and 4 bases for J; bases not matched to a gene: 6. The CDR3 is 16 residues long. Per germline, CDR1 MGHDK and CDR2 SYGVNS. DNA for the CDR3: TGTGCCAGCAGTGATCCTAGCGGGGGGGCGGGAGAGACCCAGTACTTC. It encodes CASSDPSGGAGETQYF.

The V gene is TRBV10-3, the J gene TRBJ2-3; 10 bases map to TRBD1. Trimming took 3 bases from V and 5 from J; bases not matched to a gene: 8. The CDR3 is made up of 16 amino acids. CDR1 ENHRY and CDR2 SYGVKD come from the germline V gene. The CDR3 DNA is TGTGCCATCAGTGACCGGGACAGGGGCAGCGTAGATACGCAGTATTTT. The encoded protein is CAISDRDRGSVDTQYF.

This clone was seen a few times. The rearrangement links TRBV19 to TRBJ1-2; maybe TRBD1 (6 bases). The CDR3 is 15 amino acids. V lost 2 bases, J lost 3 bases, and 13 bases lay in between. In germline, CDR1 is LNHDA, CDR2 SQIVND (reference sequence). DNA for the CDR3: TGTGCCAGTAGTATATCCCTGACAGGAGACTATGGCTACACCTTC. Translation: CASSISLTGDYGYTF.

This sequence joins TRBV4-1 and TRBJ2-1; 9 bases match TRBD1. The CDR3 runs to 15 residues. With V trimmed by 7 bases and J by 8 bases, 12 bases remained unmatched. From germline, CDR1 is MGHRA and CDR2 YSYEKL. The CDR3 here is CASNVKGTGYDEQFF. Written as DNA, the CDR3 is TGCGCCAGCAACGTAAAAGGGACAGGGTACGATGAGCAGTTCTTC.

The chain recombines TRBV9 with TRBJ2-2; D may be TRBD1 (6 bases). V was trimmed by 2 bases and J by 5 bases, leaving 16 bases between them. This CDR3 comprises 16 residues. The germline V gene has CDR1 SGDLS and CDR2 YYNGEE. DNA of the CDR3: TGTGCCAGCAGCGTCGCGGACAGACCTTTTACCGGGGAGCTGTTTTTT. It translates to CASSVADRPFTGELFF.

The chain couples TRBV27 to TRBJ1-5; D may be TRBD1 (5 bases). Germline lookup yields CDR1 MNHEY and CDR2 SMNVEV (reference sequence). The CDR3 consists of 15 residues. The V and J ends lost 5 bases and 6 bases respectively, with 17 bases between them. CDR3 in amino acids: CASSRRGTLVQPQHF. The DNA for the CDR3 is TGTGCCAGCAGTCGCCGTGGGACTTTGGTTCAGCCCCAGCATTTT.

This chain links TRBV19 with TRBJ1-1; 12 bases agree with TRBD1. With V trimmed by 4 bases and J by 0 bases, 3 bases remained unmatched. This CDR3 comprises 16 residues. The V gene's germline CDR1 is LNHDA and CDR2 SQIVND (reference sequence). CDR3 residues: CASSSGTGGLNTEAFF. As DNA, the CDR3 is TGTGCCAGTAGTAGTGGGACAGGGGGCTTGAACACTGAAGCTTTCTTT.